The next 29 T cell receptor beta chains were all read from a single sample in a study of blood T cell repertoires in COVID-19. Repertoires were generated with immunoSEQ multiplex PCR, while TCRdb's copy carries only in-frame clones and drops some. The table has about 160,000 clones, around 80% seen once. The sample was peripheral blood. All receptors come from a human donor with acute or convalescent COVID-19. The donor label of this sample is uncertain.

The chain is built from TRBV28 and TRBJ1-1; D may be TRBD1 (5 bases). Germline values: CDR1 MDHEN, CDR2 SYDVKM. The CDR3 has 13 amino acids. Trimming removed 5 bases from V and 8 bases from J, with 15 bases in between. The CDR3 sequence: CASSRRDFGEAFF. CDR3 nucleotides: TGTGCCAGCAGTCGCAGGGACTTTGGAGAAGCTTTCTTT.

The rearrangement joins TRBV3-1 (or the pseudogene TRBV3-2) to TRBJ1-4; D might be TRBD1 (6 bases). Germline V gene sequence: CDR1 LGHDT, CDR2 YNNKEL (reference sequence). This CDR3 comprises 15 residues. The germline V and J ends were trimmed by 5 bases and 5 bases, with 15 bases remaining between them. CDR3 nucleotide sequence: TGTGCCAGCAGCGGCCGTGACAGGAAAAATGAAAAACTGTTTTTT. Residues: CASSGRDRKNEKLFF.

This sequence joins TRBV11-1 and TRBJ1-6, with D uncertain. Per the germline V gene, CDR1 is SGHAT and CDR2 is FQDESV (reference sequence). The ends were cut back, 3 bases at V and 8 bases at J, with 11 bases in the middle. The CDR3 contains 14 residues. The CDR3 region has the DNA TGTGCCAGCAGCTTTTCTCCGGGAGATTCACCCCTCCACTTT. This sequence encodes CASSFSPGDSPLHF.

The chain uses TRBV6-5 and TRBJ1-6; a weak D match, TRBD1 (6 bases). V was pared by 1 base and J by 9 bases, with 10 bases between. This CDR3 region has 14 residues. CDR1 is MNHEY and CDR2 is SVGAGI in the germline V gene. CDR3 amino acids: CASSYLDSSSPLHF. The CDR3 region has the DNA TGTGCCAGCAGTTACTTGGACAGTTCTTCACCCCTCCACTTT.

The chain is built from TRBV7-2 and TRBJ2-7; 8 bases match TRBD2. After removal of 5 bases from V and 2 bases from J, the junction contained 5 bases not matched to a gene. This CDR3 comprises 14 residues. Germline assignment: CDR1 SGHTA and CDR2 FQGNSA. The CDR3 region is CASSLLAEAYEQYF. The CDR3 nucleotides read TGTGCCAGCAGCCTACTAGCGGAGGCCTACGAGCAGTACTTC.

The CDR3 loop is CAQTWGSTKNIQYF. CDR3 DNA sequence: TGTGCCCAAACCTGGGGCAGTACTAAAAACATTCAGTACTTC. The chain joins TRBV5-8 to TRBJ2-4, with TRBD1 as a possible D gene (5 bases). CDR3 size: 14 residues. CDR1 and CDR2 (germline): SGHTS, YDEGEE. Trimming shortened V by 10 bases and J by 4 bases, and 18 bases separated the two germline ends.

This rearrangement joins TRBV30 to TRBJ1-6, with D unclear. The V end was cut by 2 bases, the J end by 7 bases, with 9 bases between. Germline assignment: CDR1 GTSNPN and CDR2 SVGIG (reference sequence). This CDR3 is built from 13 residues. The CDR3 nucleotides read TGTGCCTGGAGTTTCCTCGTCAATTCACCCCTCCACTTT. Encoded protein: CAWSFLVNSPLHF.

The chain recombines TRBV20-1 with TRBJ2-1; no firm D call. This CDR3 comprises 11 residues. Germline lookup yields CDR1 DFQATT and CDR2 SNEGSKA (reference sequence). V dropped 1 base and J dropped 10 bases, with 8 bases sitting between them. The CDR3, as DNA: TGCAGTGCTAGAGCTTACGAGGAGCAGTTCTTC. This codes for CSARAYEEQFF.

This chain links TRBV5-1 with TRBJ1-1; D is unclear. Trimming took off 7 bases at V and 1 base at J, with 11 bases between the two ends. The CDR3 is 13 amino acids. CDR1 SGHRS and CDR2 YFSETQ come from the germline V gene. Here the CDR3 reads CASRDPGNTEAFF. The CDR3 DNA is TGCGCCAGCCGTGACCCGGGGAACACTGAAGCTTTCTTT.

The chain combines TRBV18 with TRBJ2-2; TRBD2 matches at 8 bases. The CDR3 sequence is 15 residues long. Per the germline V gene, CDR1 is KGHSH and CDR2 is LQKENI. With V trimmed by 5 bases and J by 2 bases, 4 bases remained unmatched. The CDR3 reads CASSKSGGNTGELFF. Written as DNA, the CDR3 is TGTGCCAGCTCAAAAAGCGGGGGAAACACCGGGGAGCTGTTTTTT. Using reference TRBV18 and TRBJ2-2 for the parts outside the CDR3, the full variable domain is NAGVMQNPRHLVRRRGQEARLRCSPMKGHSHVYWYRQLPEEGLKFMVYLQKENIIDESGMPKERFSAEFPKEGPSILRIQQVVRGDSAAYFCASSKSGGNTGELFFGEGSRLTVL.

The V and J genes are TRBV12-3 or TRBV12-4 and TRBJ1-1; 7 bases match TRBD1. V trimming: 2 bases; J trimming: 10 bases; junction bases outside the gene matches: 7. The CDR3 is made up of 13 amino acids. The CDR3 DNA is TGTGCCAGCAGTTTAACTCGACAGGGTAGAGCTTTCTTT. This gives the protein CASSLTRQGRAFF.

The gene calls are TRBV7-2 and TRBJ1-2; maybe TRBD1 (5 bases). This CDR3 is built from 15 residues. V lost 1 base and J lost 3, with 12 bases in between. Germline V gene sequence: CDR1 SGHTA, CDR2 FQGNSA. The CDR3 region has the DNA TGTGCCAGCAGCTTAGTCCCCGGAGGGGACTATGGCTACACCTTC. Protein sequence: CASSLVPGGDYGYTF.

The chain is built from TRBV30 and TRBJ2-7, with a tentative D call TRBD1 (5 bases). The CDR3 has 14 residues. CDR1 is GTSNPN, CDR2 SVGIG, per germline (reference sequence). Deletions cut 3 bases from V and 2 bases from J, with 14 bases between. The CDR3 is CAWSRPGFPYEQYF. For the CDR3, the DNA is TGTGCCTGGAGCCGGCCAGGGTTTCCCTACGAGCAGTACTTC.

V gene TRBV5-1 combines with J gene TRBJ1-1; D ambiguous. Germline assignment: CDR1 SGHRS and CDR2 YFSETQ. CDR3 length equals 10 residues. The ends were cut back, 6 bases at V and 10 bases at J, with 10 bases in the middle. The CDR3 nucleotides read TGCGCCAGCAATCAGGTAGGAGCTTTCTTT. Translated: CASNQVGAFF.

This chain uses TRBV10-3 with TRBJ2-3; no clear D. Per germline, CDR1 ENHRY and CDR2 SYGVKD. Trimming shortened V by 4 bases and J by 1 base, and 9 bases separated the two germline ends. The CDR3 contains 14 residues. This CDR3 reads CAISGLFGTDTQYF. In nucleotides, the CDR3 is TGTGCCATCAGTGGGCTTTTTGGCACAGATACGCAGTATTTT.

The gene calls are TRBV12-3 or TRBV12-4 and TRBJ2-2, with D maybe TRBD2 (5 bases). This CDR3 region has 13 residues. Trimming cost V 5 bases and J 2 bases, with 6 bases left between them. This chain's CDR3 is CASSGGNTGELFF. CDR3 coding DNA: TGTGCCAGCAGTGGAGGTAACACCGGGGAGCTGTTTTTT.

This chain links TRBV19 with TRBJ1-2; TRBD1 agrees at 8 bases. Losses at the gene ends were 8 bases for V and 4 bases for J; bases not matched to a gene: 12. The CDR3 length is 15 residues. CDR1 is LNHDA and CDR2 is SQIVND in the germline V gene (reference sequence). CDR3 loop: CASSLAGQEFYGYTF. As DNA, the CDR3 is TGTGCCAGTTCTCTAGCGGGACAGGAGTTCTATGGCTACACCTTC.

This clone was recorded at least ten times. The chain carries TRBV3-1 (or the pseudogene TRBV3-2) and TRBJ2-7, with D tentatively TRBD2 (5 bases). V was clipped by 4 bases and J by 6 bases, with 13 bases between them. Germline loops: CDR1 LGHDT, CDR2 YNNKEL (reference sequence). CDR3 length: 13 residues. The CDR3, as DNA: TGTGCCAGCAGCCGACAAGGAGGTAGCGAGCAGTACTTC. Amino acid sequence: CASSRQGGSEQYF.

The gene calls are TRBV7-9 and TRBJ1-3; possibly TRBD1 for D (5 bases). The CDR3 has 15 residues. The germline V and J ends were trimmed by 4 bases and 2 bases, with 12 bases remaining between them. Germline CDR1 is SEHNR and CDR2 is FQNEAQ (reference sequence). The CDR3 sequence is CASSSLMGPGNTIYF. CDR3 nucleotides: TGTGCCAGCAGCTCCCTAATGGGGCCTGGAAACACCATATATTTT.

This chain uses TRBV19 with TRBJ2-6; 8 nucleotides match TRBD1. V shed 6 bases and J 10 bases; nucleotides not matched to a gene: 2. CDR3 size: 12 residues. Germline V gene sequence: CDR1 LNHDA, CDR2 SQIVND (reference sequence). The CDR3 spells CASRDRENVLTF. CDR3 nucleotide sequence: TGTGCCAGTAGGGACAGGGAGAACGTCCTGACTTTC.

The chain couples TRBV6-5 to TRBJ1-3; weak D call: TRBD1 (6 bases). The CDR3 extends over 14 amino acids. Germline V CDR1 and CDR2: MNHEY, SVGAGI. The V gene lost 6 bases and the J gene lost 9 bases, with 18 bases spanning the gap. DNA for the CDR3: TGTGCCAGCAGAGACCCGGGACATCAGGGCACCATATATTTT. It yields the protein CASRDPGHQGTIYF.

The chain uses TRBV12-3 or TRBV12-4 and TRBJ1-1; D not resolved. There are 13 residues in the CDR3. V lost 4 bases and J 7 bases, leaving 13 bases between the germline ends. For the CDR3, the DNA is TGTGCCAGCAGTTGGCAGAACAAGAATGAAGCTTTCTTT. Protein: CASSWQNKNEAFF.

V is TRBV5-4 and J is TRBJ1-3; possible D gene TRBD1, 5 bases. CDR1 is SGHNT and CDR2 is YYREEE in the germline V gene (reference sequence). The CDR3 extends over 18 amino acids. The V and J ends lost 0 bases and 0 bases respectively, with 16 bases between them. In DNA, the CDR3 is TGTGCCAGCAGCTTGGGGTCGAAGGGGACTCTCTCTGGAAACACCATATATTTT. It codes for CASSLGSKGTLSGNTIYF.

The CDR3 protein is CASSRTTVGSPLHF. The CDR3 bases are TGTGCCAGCAGCCGAACGACAGTAGGCTCACCCCTCCACTTT. The genes are TRBV3-1 (or the pseudogene TRBV3-2) and TRBJ1-6, with a weak D call TRBD1 (5 bases). CDR1 and CDR2 from the germline V gene are LGHDT and YNNKEL (reference sequence). The germline V and J ends were trimmed by 4 bases and 10 bases, with 14 bases remaining between them. This CDR3 comprises 14 residues.

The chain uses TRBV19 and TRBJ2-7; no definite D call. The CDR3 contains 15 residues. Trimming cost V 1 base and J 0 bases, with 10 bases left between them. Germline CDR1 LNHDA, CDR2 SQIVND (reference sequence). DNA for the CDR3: TGTGCCAGTAGTATAGTCGTATGGAGCTCCTACGAGCAGTACTTC. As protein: CASSIVVWSSYEQYF.

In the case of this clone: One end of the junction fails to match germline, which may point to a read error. The CDR3, as DNA: TGTGCCAGCAGCTTGGGACAGGGGACACTCTTC. This translates into CASSLGQGTLF. The rearrangement links TRBV5-6 to TRBJ1-2; 8 bases are a match to TRBD1. The CDR3 contains 11 residues. Germline lookup yields CDR1 SGHDT and CDR2 YYEEEE.

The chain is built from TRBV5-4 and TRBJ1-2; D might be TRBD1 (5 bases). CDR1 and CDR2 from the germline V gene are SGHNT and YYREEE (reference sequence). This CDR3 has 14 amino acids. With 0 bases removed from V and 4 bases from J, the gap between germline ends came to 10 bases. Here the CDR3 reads CASSLEGLVYGYTF. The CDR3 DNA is TGTGCCAGCAGCTTGGAGGGGCTGGTCTATGGCTACACCTTC.

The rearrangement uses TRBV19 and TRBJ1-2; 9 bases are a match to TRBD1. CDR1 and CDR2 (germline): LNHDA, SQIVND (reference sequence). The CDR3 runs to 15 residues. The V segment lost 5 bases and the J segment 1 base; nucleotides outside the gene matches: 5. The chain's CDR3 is CASSATGQGNYGYTF. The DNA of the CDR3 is TGTGCCAGTAGTGCGACGGGACAGGGTAACTATGGCTACACCTTC.

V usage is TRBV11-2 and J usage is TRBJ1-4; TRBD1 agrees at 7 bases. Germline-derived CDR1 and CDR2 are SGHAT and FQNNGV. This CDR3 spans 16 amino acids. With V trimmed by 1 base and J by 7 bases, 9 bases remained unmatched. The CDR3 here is CASSLVRGPGGEKLFF. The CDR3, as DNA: TGTGCCAGCAGCTTAGTGAGGGGGCCCGGGGGTGAAAAACTGTTTTTT.